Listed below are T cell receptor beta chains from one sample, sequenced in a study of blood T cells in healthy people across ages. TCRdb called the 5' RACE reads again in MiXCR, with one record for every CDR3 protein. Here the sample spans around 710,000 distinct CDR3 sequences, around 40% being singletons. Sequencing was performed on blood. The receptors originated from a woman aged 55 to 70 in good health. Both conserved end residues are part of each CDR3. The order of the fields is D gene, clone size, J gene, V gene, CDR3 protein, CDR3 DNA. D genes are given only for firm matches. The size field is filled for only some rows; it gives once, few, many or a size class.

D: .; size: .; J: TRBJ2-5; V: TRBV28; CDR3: CASSLSGFGETQYF; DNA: TGTGCCAGCAGTTTATCAGGGTTCGGGGAGACCCAGTACTTC
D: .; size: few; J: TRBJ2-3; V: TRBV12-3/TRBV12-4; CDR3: CASSFRGGEGADTQYF; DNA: TGTGCCAGCAGTTTTAGGGGGGGGGAGGGGGCAGATACGCAGTATTTT
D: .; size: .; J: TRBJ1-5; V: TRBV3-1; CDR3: CASSHGGGHRLSPQHF; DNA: TGTGCCAGCAGCCATGGGGGGGGACACAGGCTTTCGCCCCAGCATTTT
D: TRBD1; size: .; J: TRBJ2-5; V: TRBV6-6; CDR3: CASRTGEAAQETQYF; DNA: TGTGCCAGCAGGACAGGGGAAGCGGCACAAGAGACCCAGTACTTC
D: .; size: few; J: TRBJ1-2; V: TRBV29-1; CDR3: CSVTKGQGSGYTF; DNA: TGCAGCGTTACAAAGGGCCAGGGGAGTGGCTACACCTTC
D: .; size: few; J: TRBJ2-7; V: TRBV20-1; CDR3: CSATRTSSYEQYF; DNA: TGCAGTGCAACCCGGACAAGCTCCTACGAGCAGTACTTC
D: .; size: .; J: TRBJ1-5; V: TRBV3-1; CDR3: CASSQSDNQPQHF; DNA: TGTGCCAGCAGCCAGTCGGACAATCAGCCCCAGCATTTT
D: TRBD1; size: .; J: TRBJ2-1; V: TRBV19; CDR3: CASSDRQGALPEFF; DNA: TGTGCCAGTAGTGATCGACAGGGGGCCCTCCCCGAGTTCTTC
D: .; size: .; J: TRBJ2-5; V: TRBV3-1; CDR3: CTNWGGIEETQYF; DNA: TGCACTAACTGGGGCGGGATAGAAGAGACCCAGTACTTC
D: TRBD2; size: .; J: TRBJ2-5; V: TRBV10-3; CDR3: CAISVTSGGIQETQYF; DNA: TGTGCCATCAGTGTGACTAGCGGGGGGATCCAAGAGACCCAGTACTTC
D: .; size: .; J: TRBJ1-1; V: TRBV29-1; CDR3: CSVQQGPMNTEAFF; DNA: TGCAGCGTCCAACAGGGTCCGATGAACACTGAAGCTTTCTTT
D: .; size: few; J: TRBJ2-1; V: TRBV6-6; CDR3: CASSYERYEQFF; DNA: TGTGCCAGCAGTTACGAGCGCTATGAGCAGTTCTTC
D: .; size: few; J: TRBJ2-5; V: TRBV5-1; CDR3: CASSLAQPGVGETQYF; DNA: TGCGCCAGCAGCTTGGCCCAGCCGGGAGTCGGGGAGACCCAGTACTTC
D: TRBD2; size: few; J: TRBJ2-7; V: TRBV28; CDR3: CASSLSGGRAHEQYF; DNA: TGTGCCAGCAGTTTATCGGGCGGGAGGGCCCACGAGCAGTACTTC
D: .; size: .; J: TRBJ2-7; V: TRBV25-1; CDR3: CASSEYGLAYEQYF; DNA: TGTGCCAGCAGTGAATATGGCCTCGCCTACGAGCAGTACTTC
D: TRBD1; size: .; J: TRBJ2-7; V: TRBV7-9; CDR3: CASSFGQGRGDTYEQYF; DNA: TGTGCCAGCAGCTTCGGACAGGGTAGGGGGGATACCTACGAGCAGTACTTC
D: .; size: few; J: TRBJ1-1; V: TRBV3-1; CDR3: CASSQDRAWTSEAFF; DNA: TGTGCCAGCAGCCAAGATCGAGCCTGGACAAGTGAAGCTTTCTTT
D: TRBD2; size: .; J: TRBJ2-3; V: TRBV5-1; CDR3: CASRRAGAGWGTDTQYF; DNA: TGCGCCAGCAGAAGAGCGGGGGCCGGGTGGGGCACAGATACGCAGTATTTT
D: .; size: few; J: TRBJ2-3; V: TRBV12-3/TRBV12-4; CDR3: CASSLPGLTDTQYF; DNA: TGTGCCAGCAGTTTACCGGGACTCACAGATACGCAGTATTTT
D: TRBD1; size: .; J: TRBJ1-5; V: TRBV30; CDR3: CAGGQGDNQPQHF; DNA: TGTGCCGGAGGACAGGGCGATAATCAGCCCCAGCATTTT
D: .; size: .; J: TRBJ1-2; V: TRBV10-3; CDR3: CAISDVAGYTF; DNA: TGTGCCATCAGTGATGTGGCGGGCTACACCTTC
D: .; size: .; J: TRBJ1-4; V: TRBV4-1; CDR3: CASSQDTDSFNEKLFF; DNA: TGCGCCAGCAGCCAAGATACAGACAGCTTTAATGAAAAACTGTTTTTT
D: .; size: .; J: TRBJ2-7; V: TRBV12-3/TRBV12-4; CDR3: CASRGRQSSYEQYF; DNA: TGTGCCAGCAGGGGCAGACAGAGCTCCTACGAGCAGTACTTC
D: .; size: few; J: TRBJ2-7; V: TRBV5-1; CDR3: CASSLATIYEQYF; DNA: TGCGCCAGCAGCTTGGCTACGATCTACGAGCAGTACTTC
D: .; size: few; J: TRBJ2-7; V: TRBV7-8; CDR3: CASSHRVSYEQYF; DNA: TGTGCCAGCAGCCACCGGGTGAGTTACGAGCAGTACTTC
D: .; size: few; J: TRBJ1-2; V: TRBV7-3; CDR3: CASSPGRIYGYTF; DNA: TGTGCCAGCAGCCCGGGACGGATCTATGGCTACACCTTC
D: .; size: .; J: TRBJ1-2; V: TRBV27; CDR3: CASSFGRTYGYTF; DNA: TGTGCCAGCAGTTTCGGCAGAACGTATGGCTACACCTTC
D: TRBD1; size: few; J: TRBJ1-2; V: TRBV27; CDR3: CASSFDREVGYTF; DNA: TGTGCCAGCAGTTTTGACAGGGAGGTTGGCTACACCTTC
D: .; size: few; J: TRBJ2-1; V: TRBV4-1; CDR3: CASSQEIDSNEQFF; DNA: TGCGCCAGCAGCCAAGAGATCGACAGCAATGAGCAGTTCTTC
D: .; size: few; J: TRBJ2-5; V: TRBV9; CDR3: CASSVDTSWETQYF; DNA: TGTGCCAGCAGCGTAGACACTAGCTGGGAGACCCAGTACTTC
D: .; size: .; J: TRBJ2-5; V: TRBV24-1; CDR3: CATSEAGLRVGETQYF; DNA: TGTGCCACCAGTGAGGCCGGACTGAGGGTAGGAGAGACCCAGTACTTC
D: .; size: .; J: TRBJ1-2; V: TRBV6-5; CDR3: CASSRRGAKGYTF; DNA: TGTGCCAGCAGTCGGAGGGGGGCGAAAGGCTACACCTTC
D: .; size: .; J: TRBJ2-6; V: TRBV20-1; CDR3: CSARDSPAISGANVLTF; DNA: TGCAGTGCTAGAGATAGTCCGGCGATAAGTGGGGCCAACGTCCTGACTTTC
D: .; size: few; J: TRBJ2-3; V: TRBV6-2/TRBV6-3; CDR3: CASTTVGGLRTDTQYF; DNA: TGTGCCAGCACCACGGTAGGGGGACTCAGAACAGATACGCAGTATTTT
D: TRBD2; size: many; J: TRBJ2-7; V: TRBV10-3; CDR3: CAISSTSDAYEQYF; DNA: TGTGCCATCAGCTCGACTAGCGACGCCTACGAGCAGTACTTC
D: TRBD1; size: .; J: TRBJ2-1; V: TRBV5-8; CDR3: CASSLRDRGDNEQFF; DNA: TGTGCCAGCAGCTTGAGGGACAGGGGTGACAATGAGCAGTTCTTC
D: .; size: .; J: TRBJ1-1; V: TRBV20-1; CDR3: CGAPTSRVTEAFF; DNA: TGCGGTGCGCCTACCTCCAGGGTTACTGAAGCTTTCTTT
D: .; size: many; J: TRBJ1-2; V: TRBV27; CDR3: CASSPDGHYGYTF; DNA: TGTGCCAGCAGCCCCGACGGACACTATGGCTACACCTTC
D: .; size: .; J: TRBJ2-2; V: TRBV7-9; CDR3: CASSPKADNTGELFF; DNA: TGTGCCAGCAGCCCCAAGGCAGACAACACCGGGGAGCTGTTTTTT
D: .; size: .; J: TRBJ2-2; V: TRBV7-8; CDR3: CASSLDLDRANGGELFF; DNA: TGTGCCAGCAGCTTAGATTTGGACCGGGCCAATGGCGGGGAGCTGTTTTTT
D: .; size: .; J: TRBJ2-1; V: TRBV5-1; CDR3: CASSLVGGRGLHNEQFF; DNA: TGCGCCAGCAGCTTGGTCGGGGGTCGCGGGCTCCACAATGAGCAGTTCTTC
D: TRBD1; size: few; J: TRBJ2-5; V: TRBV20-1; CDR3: CSALPGQGTETQYF; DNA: TGCAGTGCTTTACCGGGACAGGGTACGGAGACCCAGTACTTC
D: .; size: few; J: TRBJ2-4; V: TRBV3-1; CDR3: CASNGGGTGNIQYF; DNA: TGTGCCAGCAACGGCGGGGGAACAGGGAACATTCAGTACTTC
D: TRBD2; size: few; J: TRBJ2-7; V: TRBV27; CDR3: CASSPGLAGALGEQYF; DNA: TGTGCCAGCAGTCCGGGACTAGCGGGGGCATTGGGGGAGCAGTACTTC
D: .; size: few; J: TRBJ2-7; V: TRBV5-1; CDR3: CASSLRLTESYEQYF; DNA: TGCGCCAGCAGCTTACGATTGACAGAATCCTACGAGCAGTACTTC
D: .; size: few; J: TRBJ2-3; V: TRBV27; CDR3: CASSLGRDWGDTQYF; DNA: TGTGCCAGCAGTTTGGGTAGGGATTGGGGAGATACGCAGTATTTT
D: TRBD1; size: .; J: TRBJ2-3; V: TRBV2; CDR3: CASSEGGQADTQYF; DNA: TGTGCCAGCAGTGAAGGGGGACAGGCAGATACGCAGTATTTT
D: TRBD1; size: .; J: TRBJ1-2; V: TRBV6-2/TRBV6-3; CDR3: CASRPTGILGYTF; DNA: TGTGCCAGCAGGCCGACAGGGATTCTTGGCTACACCTTC
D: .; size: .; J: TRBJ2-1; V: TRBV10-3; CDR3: CAISDTESETQFF; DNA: TGTGCCATCAGTGACACGGAGTCGGAGACCCAGTTCTTC
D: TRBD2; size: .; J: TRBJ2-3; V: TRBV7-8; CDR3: CASSLALGGGANTQYF; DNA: TGTGCCAGCAGCTTAGCCCTAGGCGGGGGGGCGAATACGCAGTATTTT
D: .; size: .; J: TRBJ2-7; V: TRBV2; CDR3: CASIRDSQGQHEQYF; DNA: TGTGCCAGCATCAGAGATTCTCAGGGTCAACACGAGCAGTACTTC
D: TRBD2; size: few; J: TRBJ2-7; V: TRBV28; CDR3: CASSLLAGVAGGAYEQYF; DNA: TGTGCCAGCAGTTTATTGGCGGGTGTAGCGGGAGGCGCCTACGAGCAGTACTTC
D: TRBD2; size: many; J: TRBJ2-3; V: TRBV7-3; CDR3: CASSLSLAGTDTQYF; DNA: TGTGCCAGCAGCTTAAGTCTAGCGGGCACAGATACGCAGTATTTT
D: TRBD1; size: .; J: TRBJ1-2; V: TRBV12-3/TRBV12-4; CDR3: CASSSGTVGGYGYTF; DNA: TGTGCCAGCAGTTCGGGGACAGTCGGAGGCTATGGCTACACCTTC